A selection of T cell receptor beta chains follows, all from one sample in a study of cytomegalovirus exposure and HLA in healthy donors. Generated by immunoSEQ multiplex PCR, the TCRdb table keeps only in-frame clones and is missing some. The repertoire table contains 50,000 or so clones. The material sequenced was PBMCs. These receptors came from a woman aged 18 to 35 in good health and CMV-seronegative. The CDR3 runs from the conserved cysteine through the conserved F or W. Each record gives: J gene, D gene, V gene, CDR3 protein, CDR3 DNA. The D gene is left open where the match is weak.

>TRBJ1-5|.|TRBV6-5
CASSRQYNQPQHF
TGTGCCAGCAGTAGACAGTACAATCAGCCCCAGCATTTT
>TRBJ1-4|.|TRBV10-3
CAISPSAPGEKLFF
TGTGCCATCAGTCCCTCGGCCCCAGGGGAAAAACTGTTTTTT
>TRBJ2-7|TRBD2|TRBV18
CASSPSGEGSYEQYF
TGTGCCAGCTCACCATCGGGGGAGGGCTCCTACGAGCAGTACTTC
>TRBJ2-3|.|TRBV5-6
CASSGWGVGSTDTQYF
TGTGCCAGCAGTGGGTGGGGAGTGGGGAGCACAGATACGCAGTATTTT
>TRBJ1-1|TRBD1|TRBV9
CASSTTGVGGTEAFF
TGTGCCAGCAGCACCACAGGGGTAGGGGGTACTGAAGCTTTCTTT
>TRBJ2-2|TRBD2|TRBV30
CAWSVRETSGRAWSGELFF
TGTGCCTGGAGTGTACGGGAGACTAGCGGGAGGGCTTGGTCCGGGGAGCTGTTTTTT
>TRBJ2-7|.|TRBV2
CASSEENIDYEQYF
TGTGCCAGCAGTGAAGAAAACATCGACTACGAGCAGTACTTC
>TRBJ1-6|.|TRBV6-5
CASSISDSLNSPLHF
TGTGCCAGCAGTATCTCGGACAGCCTCAATTCACCCCTCCACTTT
>TRBJ1-1|.|TRBV5-1
CASSLKGENTEAFF
TGCGCCAGCAGCTTGAAAGGGGAGAACACTGAAGCTTTCTTT
>TRBJ1-1|.|TRBV2
CASSEFNGQTEAFF
TGTGCCAGCAGTGAATTCAACGGACAGACTGAAGCTTTCTTT
>TRBJ2-1|.|TRBV10-3
CAISEGLNEQFF
TGTGCCATCAGTGAGGGACTCAATGAGCAGTTCTTC
>TRBJ1-2|.|TRBV6-5
CASSYGQGTNYGYTF
TGTGCCAGCAGTTACGGGCAGGGCACTAACTATGGCTACACCTTC
>TRBJ2-1|TRBD2|TRBV5-3
CARTGTRTYNEQFF
TGTGCCAGAACCGGGACTAGAACCTACAATGAGCAGTTCTTC
>TRBJ2-3|.|TRBV30
CALSGINTDTQYF
TGTGCCCTTAGCGGAATTAACACAGATACGCAGTATTTT
>TRBJ1-1|.|TRBV6-5
CASSYSKADKNTEAFF
TGTGCCAGCAGTTACTCGAAGGCAGACAAGAACACTGAAGCTTTCTTT
>TRBJ2-5|TRBD2|TRBV7-9
CASSRPGRGDQETQYF
TGTGCCAGCAGCCGACCTGGGCGGGGGGACCAAGAGACCCAGTACTTC
>TRBJ2-7|TRBD2|TRBV27
CASSPSGIGEQYF
TGTGCCAGCAGTCCTAGCGGGATAGGCGAGCAGTACTTC
>TRBJ1-4|.|TRBV6-1
CASRSGMGAEKLFF
TGTGCCAGCAGATCCGGTATGGGGGCTGAAAAACTGTTTTTT